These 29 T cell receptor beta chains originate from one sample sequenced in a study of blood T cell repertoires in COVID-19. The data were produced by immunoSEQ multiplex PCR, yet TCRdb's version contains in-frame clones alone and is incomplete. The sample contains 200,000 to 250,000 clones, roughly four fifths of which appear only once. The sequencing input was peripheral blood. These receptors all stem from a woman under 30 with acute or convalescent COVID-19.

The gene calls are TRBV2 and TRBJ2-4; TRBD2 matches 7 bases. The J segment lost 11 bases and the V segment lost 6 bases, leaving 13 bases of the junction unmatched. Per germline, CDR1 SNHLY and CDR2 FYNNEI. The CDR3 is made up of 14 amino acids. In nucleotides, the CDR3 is TGTGCCAGCAGACGTAGCGGGTCGCAGAGATTTCAGTACTTC. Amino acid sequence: CASRRSGSQRFQYF.

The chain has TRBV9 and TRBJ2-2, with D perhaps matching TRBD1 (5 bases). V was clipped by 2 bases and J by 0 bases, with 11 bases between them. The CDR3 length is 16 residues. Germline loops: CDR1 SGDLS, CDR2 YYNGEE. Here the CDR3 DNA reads TGTGCCAGCAGCGTGTCGCACAGGACGAACACCGGGGAGCTGTTTTTT. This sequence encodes CASSVSHRTNTGELFF.

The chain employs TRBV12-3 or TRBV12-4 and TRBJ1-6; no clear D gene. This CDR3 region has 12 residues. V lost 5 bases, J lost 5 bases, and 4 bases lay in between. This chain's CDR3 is CASSANNSPLHF. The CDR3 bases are TGTGCCAGCAGTGCGAATAATTCACCCCTCCACTTT.

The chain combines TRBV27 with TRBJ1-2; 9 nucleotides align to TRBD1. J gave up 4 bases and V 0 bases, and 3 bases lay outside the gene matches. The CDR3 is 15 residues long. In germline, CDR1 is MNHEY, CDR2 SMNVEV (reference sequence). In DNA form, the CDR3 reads TGTGCCAGCAGTTTATCGGGACAGGGCGGCTATGGCTACACCTTC. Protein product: CASSLSGQGGYGYTF.

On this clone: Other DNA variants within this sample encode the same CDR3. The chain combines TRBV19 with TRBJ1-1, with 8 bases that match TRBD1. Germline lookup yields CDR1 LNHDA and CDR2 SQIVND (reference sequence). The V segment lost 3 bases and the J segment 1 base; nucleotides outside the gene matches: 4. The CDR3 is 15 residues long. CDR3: CASSIIGQGNTEAFF. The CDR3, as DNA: TGTGCCAGTAGTATTATCGGACAGGGGAACACTGAAGCTTTCTTT.

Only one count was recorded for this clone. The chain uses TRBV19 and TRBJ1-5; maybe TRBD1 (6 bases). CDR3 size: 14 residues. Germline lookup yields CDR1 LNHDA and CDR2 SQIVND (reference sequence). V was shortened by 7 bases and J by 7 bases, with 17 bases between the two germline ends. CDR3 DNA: TGTGCCAGTACAACGGACAGTGTCTGGCAGCCCCAGCATTTT. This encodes CASTTDSVWQPQHF.

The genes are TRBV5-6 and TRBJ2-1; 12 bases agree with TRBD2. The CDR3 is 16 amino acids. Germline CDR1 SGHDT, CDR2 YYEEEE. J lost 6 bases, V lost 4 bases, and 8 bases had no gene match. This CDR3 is CASSGRLAGGFNEQFF. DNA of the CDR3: TGTGCCAGCAGCGGCCGTCTAGCGGGAGGGTTCAATGAGCAGTTCTTC.

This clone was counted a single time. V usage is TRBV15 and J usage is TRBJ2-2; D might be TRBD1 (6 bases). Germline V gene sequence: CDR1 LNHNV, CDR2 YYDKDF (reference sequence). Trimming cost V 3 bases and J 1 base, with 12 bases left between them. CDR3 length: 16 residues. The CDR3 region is CATSSFLQGNTGELFF. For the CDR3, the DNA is TGTGCCACCAGCAGTTTTTTACAGGGGAACACCGGGGAGCTGTTTTTT. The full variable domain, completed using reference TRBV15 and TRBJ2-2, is DAMVIQNPRYQVTQFGKPVTLSCSQTLNHNVMYWYQQKSSQAPKLLFHYYDKDFNNEADTPDNFQSRRPNTSFCFLDIRSPGLGDTAMYLCATSSFLQGNTGELFFGEGSRLTVL.

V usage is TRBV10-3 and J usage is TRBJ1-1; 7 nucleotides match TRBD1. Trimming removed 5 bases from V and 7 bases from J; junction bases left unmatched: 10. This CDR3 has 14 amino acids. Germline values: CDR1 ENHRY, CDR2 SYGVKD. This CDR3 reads CAISKSGTDGEAFF. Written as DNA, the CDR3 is TGTGCCATCAGTAAATCCGGGACAGACGGTGAAGCTTTCTTT.

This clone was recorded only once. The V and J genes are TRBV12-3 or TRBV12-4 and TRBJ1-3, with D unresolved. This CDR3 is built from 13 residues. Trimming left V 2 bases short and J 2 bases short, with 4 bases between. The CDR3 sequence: CASSLLTGNTIYF. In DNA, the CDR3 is TGTGCCAGCAGTTTATTAACTGGAAACACCATATATTTT.

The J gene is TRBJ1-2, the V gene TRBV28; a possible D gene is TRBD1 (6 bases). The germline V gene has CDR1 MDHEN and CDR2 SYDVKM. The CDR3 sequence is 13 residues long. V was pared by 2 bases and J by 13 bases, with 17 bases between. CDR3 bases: TGTGCCAGCAGTTTAGGCGGACAGCCCTCCTTCACCTTC. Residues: CASSLGGQPSFTF.

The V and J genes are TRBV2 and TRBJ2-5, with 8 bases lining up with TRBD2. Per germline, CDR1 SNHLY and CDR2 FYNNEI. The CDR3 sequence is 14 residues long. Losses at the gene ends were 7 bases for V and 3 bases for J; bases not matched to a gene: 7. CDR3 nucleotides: TGTGCCAGCATCCGAGGACTAGCAGAAGAGACCCAGTACTTC. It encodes CASIRGLAEETQYF.

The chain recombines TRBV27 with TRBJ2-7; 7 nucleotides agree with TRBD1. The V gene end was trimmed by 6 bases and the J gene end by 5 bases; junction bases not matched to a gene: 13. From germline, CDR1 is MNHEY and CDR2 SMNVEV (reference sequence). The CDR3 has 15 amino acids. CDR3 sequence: CASSHRPGQFHEQYF. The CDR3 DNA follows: TGTGCCAGCAGCCACCGTCCGGGACAGTTCCACGAGCAGTACTTC.

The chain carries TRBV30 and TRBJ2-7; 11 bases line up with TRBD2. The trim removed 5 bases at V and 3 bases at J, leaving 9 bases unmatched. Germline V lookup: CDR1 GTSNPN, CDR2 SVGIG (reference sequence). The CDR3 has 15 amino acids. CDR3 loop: CAWSRKGLAGYEQYF. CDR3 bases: TGTGCCTGGTCAAGGAAAGGACTAGCGGGCTACGAGCAGTACTTC.

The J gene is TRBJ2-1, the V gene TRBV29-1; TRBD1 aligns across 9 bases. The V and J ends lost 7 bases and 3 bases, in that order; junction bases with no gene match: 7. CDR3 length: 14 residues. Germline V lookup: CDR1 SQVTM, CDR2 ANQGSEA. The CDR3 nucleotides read TGCAGCGCCTCCGGGACAGGGAGCTACAATGAGCAGTTCTTC. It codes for CSASGTGSYNEQFF.

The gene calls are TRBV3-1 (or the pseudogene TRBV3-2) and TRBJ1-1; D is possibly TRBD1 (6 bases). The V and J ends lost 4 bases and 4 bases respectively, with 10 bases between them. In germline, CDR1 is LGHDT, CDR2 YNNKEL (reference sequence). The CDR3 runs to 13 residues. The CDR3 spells CASSPQGPTEAFF. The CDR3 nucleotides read TGTGCCAGCAGCCCACAGGGTCCCACTGAAGCTTTCTTT.

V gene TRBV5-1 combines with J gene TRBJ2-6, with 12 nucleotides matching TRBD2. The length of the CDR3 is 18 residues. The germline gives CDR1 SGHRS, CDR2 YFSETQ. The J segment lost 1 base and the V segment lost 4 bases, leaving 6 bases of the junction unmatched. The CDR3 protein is CASSEGLAGMSGANVLTF. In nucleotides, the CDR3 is TGCGCCAGCAGCGAAGGACTAGCGGGGATGTCTGGGGCCAACGTCCTGACTTTC.

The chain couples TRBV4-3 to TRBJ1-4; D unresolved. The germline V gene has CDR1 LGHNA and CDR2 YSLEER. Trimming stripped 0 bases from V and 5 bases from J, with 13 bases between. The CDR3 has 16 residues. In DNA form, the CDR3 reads TGCGCCAGCAGCCAAGATCGTTTGACAAAAAATGAAAAACTGTTTTTT. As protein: CASSQDRLTKNEKLFF.

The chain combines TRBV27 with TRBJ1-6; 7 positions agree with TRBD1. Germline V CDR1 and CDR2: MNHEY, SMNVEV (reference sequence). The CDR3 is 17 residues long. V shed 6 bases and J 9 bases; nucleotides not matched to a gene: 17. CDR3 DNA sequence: TGTGCCAGCAGCCTGACAGGGCATCGAACTGAGGTTTCACCCCTCCACTTT. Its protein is CASSLTGHRTEVSPLHF.

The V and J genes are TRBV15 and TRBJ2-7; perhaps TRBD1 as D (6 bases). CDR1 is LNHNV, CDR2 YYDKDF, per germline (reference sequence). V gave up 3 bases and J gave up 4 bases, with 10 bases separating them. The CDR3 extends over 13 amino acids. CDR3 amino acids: CATSSWTAYEQYF. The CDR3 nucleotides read TGTGCCACCAGCAGCTGGACAGCTTACGAGCAGTACTTC.

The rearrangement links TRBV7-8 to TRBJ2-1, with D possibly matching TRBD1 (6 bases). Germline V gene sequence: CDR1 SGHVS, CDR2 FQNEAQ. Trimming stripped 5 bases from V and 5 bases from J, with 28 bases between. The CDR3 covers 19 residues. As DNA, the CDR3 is TGTGCCAGCAGCGCAAACAGGGTGTCAAAGGGACGGGCGGACAATGAGCAGTTCTTC. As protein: CASSANRVSKGRADNEQFF.

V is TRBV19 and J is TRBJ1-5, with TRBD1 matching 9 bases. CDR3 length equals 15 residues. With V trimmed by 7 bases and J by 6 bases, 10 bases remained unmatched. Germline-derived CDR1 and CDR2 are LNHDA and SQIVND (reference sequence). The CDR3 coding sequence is TGTGCCAGTACCCCCACCGGGACAGGGACTCAGCCCCAGCATTTT. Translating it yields CASTPTGTGTQPQHF.

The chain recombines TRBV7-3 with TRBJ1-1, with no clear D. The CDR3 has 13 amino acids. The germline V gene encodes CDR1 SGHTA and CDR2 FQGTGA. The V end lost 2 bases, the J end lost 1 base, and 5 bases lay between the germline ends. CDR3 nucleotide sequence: TGTGCCAGCAGCTTAGGGCAGAACACTGAAGCTTTCTTT. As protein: CASSLGQNTEAFF.

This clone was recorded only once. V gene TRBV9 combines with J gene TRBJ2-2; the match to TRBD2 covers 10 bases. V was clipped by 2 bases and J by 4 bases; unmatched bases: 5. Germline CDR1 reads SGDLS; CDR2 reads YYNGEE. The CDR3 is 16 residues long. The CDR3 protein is CASSVLAGVGTGELFF. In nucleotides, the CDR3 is TGTGCCAGCAGCGTCCTAGCGGGAGTGGGCACCGGGGAGCTGTTTTTT.

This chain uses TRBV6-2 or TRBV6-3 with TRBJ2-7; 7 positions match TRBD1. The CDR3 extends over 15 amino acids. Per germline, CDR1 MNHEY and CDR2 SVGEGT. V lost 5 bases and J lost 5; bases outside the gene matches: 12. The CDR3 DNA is TGTGCCAGCAGTCTCGGGACAGTCGTATCCCACGAGCAGTACTTC. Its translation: CASSLGTVVSHEQYF.

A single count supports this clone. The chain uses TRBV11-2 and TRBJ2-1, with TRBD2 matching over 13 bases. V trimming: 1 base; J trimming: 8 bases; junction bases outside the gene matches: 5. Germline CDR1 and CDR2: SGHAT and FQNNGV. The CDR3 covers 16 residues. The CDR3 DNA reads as TGTGCCAGCAGCTTAGGAGGACTAGCGGGAGTTCATGAGCAGTTCTTC. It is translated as CASSLGGLAGVHEQFF.

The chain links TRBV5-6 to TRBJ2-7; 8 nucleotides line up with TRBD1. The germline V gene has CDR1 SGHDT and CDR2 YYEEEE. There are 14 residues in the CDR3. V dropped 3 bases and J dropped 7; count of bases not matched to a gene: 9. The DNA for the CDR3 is TGTGCCAGCAGCTCGAGACAGGGGACCTGGGAGCAGTACTTC. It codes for CASSSRQGTWEQYF.

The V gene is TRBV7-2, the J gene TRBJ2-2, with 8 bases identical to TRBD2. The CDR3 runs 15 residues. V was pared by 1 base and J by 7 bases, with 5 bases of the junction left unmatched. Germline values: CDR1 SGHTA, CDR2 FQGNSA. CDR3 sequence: CASSLVGLVIGELFF. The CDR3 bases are TGTGCCAGCAGCTTAGTGGGACTAGTTATCGGGGAGCTGTTTTTT. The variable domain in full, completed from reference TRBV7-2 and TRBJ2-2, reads GAGVSQSPSNKVTEKGKDVELRCDPISGHTALYWYRQSLGQGLEFLIYFQGNSAPDKSGLPSDRFSAERTGGSVSTLTIQRTQQEDSAVYLCASSLVGLVIGELFFGEGSRLTVL.

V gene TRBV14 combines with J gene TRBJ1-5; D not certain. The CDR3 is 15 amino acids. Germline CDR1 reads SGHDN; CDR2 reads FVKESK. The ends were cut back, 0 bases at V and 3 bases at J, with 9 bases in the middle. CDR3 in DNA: TGTGCCAGCAGCCAAGATCAAGCCTACAATCAGCCCCAGCATTTT. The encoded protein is CASSQDQAYNQPQHF.